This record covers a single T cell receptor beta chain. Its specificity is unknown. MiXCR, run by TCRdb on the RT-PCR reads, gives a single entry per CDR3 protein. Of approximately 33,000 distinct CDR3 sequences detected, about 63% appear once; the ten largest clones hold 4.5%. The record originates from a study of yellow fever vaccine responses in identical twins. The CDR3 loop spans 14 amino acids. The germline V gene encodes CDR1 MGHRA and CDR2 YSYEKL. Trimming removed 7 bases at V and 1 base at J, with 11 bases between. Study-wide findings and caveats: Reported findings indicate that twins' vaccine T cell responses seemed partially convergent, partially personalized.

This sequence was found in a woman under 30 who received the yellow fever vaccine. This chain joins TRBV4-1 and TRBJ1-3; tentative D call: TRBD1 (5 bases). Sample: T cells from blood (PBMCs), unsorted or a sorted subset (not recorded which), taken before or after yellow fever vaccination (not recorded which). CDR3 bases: TGCGCCAGCAACAAAGGGGAATCTGGAAACACCATATATTTT. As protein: CASNKGESGNTIYF.